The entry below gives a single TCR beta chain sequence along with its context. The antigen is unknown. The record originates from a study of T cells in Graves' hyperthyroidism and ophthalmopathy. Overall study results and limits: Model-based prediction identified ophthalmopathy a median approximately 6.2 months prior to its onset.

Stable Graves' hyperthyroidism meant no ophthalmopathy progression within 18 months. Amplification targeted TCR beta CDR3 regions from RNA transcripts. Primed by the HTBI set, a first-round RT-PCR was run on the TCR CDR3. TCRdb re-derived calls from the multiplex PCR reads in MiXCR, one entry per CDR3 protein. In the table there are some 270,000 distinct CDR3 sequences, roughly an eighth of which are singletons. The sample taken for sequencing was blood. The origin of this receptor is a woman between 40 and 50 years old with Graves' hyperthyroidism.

In nucleotides, the CDR3 is TGTGCCAGCAGGATCCGGGACAGGGGGACCGCTGAAGCTTTCTTT. Translating it yields CASRIRDRGTAEAFF. The chain links TRBV6-1 to TRBJ1-1, with 11 bases matching TRBD1. This CDR3 spans 15 amino acids. With V trimmed by 6 bases and J by 6 bases, 9 bases remained unmatched. Germline V gene lookup returns CDR1 MNHNS and CDR2 SASEGT.